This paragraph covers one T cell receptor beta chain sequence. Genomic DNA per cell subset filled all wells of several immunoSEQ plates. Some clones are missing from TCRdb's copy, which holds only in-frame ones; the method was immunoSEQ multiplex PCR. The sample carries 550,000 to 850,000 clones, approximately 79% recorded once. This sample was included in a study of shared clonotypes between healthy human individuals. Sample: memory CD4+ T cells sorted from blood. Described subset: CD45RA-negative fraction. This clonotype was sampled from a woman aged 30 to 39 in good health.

The CDR3 DNA reads TGCGCCAGCAGCGACCGCCCTAGTCGTCCAGATACGCAGTATTTT. Encoded protein: CASSDRPSRPDTQYF. The rearrangement joins TRBV5-1 to TRBJ2-3; unclear D gene. The CDR3 contains 15 residues. Germline loops: CDR1 SGHRS, CDR2 YFSETQ. V gave up 4 bases and J gave up 4 bases, with 16 bases separating them.